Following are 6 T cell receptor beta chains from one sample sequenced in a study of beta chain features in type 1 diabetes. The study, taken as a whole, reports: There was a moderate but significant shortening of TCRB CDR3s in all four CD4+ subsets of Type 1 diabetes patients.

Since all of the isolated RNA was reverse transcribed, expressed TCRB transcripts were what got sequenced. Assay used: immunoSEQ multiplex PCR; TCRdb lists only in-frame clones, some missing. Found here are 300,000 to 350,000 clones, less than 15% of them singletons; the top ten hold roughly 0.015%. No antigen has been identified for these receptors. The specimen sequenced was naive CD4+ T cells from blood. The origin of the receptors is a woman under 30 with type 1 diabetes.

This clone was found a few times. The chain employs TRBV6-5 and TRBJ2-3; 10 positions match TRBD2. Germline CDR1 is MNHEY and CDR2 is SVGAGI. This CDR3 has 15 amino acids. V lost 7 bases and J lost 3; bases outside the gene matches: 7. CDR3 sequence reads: CASKILAGVTDTQYF. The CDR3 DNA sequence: TGTGCCAGCAAAATCCTAGCGGGAGTTACAGATACGCAGTATTTT.

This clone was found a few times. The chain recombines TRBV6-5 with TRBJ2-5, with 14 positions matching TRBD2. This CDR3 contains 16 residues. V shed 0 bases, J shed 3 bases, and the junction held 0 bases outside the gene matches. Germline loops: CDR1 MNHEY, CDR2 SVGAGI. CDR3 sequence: CASSYSGLAGEETQYF. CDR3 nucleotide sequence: TGTGCCAGCAGTTACTCGGGACTAGCGGGAGAAGAGACCCAGTACTTC.

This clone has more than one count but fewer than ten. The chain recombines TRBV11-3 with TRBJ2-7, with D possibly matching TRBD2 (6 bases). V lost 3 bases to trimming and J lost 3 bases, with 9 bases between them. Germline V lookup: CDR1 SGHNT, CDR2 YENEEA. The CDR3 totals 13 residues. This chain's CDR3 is CASSLLADYEQYV. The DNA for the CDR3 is TGTGCCAGCAGCTTGTTAGCGGACTACGAGCAGTACGTC.

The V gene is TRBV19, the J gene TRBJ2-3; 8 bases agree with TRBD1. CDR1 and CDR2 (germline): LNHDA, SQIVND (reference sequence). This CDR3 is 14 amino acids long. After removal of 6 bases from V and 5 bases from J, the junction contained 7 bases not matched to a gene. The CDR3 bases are TGTGCCAGTAGAATCGCGGGGACAGGAGATACGCAGTATTTT. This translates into CASRIAGTGDTQYF.

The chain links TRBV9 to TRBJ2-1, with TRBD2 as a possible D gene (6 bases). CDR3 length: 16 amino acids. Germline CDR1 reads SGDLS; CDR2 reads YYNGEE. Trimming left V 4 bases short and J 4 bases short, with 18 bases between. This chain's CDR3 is CASSLRLDGAYNEQFF. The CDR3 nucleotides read TGTGCCAGCAGCTTACGACTAGACGGGGCGTACAATGAGCAGTTCTTC.

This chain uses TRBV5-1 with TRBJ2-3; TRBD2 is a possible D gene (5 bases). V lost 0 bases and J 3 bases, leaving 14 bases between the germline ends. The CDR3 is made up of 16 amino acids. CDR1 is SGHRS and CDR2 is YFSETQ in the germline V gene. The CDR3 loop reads CASSLDSVLQTDTQYF. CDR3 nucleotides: TGCGCCAGCAGCTTGGATAGCGTCCTTCAGACAGATACGCAGTATTTT.